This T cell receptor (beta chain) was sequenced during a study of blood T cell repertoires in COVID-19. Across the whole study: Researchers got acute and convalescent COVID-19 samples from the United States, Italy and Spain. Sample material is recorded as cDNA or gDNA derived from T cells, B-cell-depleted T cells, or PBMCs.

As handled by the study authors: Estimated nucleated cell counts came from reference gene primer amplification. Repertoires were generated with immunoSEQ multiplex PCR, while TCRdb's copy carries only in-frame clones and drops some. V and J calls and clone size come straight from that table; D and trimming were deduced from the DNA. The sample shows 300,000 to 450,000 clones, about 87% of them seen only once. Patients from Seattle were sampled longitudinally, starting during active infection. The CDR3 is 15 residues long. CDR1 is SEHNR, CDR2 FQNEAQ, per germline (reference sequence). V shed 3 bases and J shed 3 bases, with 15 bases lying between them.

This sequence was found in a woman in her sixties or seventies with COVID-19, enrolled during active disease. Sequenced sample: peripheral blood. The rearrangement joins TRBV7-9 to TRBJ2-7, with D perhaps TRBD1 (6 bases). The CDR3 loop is CASSFTPWGLYEQYF. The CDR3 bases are TGTGCCAGCAGCTTCACTCCATGGGGGCTCTACGAGCAGTACTTC.